These 17 T cell receptor beta chains were sequenced from one sample in a study of blood T cells in healthy people across ages. Sample-barcoded 5' priming and a J-beta primer mix drove a second PCR of 7 to 11 cycles. TCRdb redid the calling of the 5' RACE reads with MiXCR, one entry per CDR3 protein. The sample records about 900,000 distinct CDR3 sequences, roughly 43% being singletons. Sequencing was done on a sample of blood. These TCRs come from a man aged 30 to 45 in good health.

The genes are TRBV28 and TRBJ1-1; possibly TRBD1 for D (5 bases). CDR1 and CDR2 from the germline V gene are MDHEN and SYDVKM. V lost 6 bases and J 1 base, leaving 18 bases between the germline ends. The CDR3 contains 16 residues. The CDR3 DNA follows: TGTGCCAGCAGCCCCCTAGGGGAACAGCGGAACACTGAAGCTTTCTTT. The encoded protein is CASSPLGEQRNTEAFF. Full variable domain (rest looked up from reference TRBV28 and TRBJ1-1): DVKVTQSSRYLVKRTGEKVFLECVQDMDHENMFWYRQDPGLGLRLIYFSYDVKMKEKGDIPEGYSVSREKKERFSLILESASTNQTSMYLCASSPLGEQRNTEAFFGQGTRLTVV.

This clonotype was seen a handful of times. The gene calls are TRBV27 and TRBJ2-3, with D possibly being TRBD1 (5 bases). V was shortened by 5 bases and J by 0 bases, with 15 bases between the two germline ends. The germline gives CDR1 MNHEY, CDR2 SMNVEV (reference sequence). This CDR3 has 16 residues. CDR3 region: CASSIFIQGSTDTQYF. For the CDR3, the DNA is TGTGCCAGCAGTATTTTCATCCAGGGAAGCACAGATACGCAGTATTTT.

This clonotype was recorded a few times. The J gene is TRBJ2-7, the V gene TRBV24-1, with 9 bases lining up with TRBD1. Germline assignment: CDR1 KGHDR and CDR2 SFDVKD. The CDR3 sequence is 16 residues long. J lost 0 bases, V lost 3 bases, and 5 bases had no gene match. The CDR3 coding sequence is TGTGCCACCAGTGATGCCGGACAGGGGCACTCCTACGAGCAGTACTTC. Its protein is CATSDAGQGHSYEQYF.

This clonotype has a single count. The chain has TRBV11-1 and TRBJ1-2; 7 bases are shared with TRBD1. This CDR3 comprises 15 residues. Germline V lookup: CDR1 SGHAT, CDR2 FQDESV (reference sequence). The trim removed 1 base at V and 7 bases at J, leaving 9 bases unmatched. The CDR3: CASSLDRQGLVGYTF. CDR3 bases: TGTGCCAGCAGCTTAGACCGACAGGGCCTTGTTGGCTACACCTTC.

This sequence joins TRBV5-1 and TRBJ2-3; TRBD2 matches 8 bases. The ends lost 4 bases at V and 0 bases at J; junction bases unmatched: 16. This CDR3 spans 19 amino acids. Germline CDR1 SGHRS, CDR2 YFSETQ. CDR3 nucleotide sequence: TGCGCCAGCAGCCGCCTGGGCCCAAGAAGCGGGGGAAGCACAGATACGCAGTATTTT. Its translation: CASSRLGPRSGGSTDTQYF.

This clonotype has only a few counts. The rearrangement uses TRBV6-1 and TRBJ1-2; D unresolved. The CDR3 has 15 residues. Germline loops: CDR1 MNHNS, CDR2 SASEGT. Trimming took 6 bases from V and 2 from J, leaving 16 bases between them. CDR3 sequence reads: CASRSGSAENYGYTF. Here the CDR3 DNA reads TGTGCCAGCAGGTCGGGGTCGGCAGAAAACTATGGCTACACCTTC.

V and J are TRBV28 and TRBJ1-5, with D perhaps TRBD1 (5 bases). Trimming pared 6 bases from V and 2 bases from J, leaving 14 bases between. The CDR3 extends over 15 amino acids. CDR1 MDHEN and CDR2 SYDVKM come from the germline V gene. As DNA, the CDR3 is TGTGCCAGCAGGGGACCGGGATCAGGCAATCAGCCCCAGCATTTT. Translated, it gives CASRGPGSGNQPQHF.

J is TRBJ2-5 and V is TRBV7-2; D possibly uses TRBD1 or TRBD2 (7 bases each). The J call may be faulty, since TRBJ2-7 better matches the DNA end. Per the germline V gene, CDR1 is SGHTA and CDR2 is FQGNSA. The CDR3 runs 15 residues. CDR3 nucleotide sequence: TGTGCCAGCAGCCCATCAGGGGGGGCAGGTTTCGAGCAGTACTTC. Its translation is CASSPSGGAGFEQYF.

The genes are TRBV12-3 or TRBV12-4 and TRBJ1-2; perhaps TRBD1 as D (6 bases). This CDR3 region has 14 residues. Trimming left V 5 bases short and J 8 bases short, with 18 bases between. The chain's CDR3 is CASSEQGWAEGYTF. DNA of the CDR3: TGTGCCAGCAGTGAACAGGGTTGGGCGGAGGGCTACACCTTC.

This clonotype appeared a few times. The V and J genes are TRBV14 and TRBJ1-4; the D is unclear. Looked up from germline, CDR1 is SGHDN and CDR2 is FVKESK. The V gene lost 5 bases and the J gene lost 10 bases, with 14 bases spanning the gap. The CDR3 is made up of 13 amino acids. The CDR3 loop reads CASSFQRAGKLFF. CDR3 nucleotide sequence: TGTGCCAGCAGCTTCCAAAGGGCGGGAAAACTGTTTTTT.

The V and J genes are TRBV20-1 and TRBJ2-1, with a possible D match to TRBD1 (6 bases). V gave up 1 base and J gave up 7 bases, with 17 bases separating them. The CDR3 consists of 15 residues. Germline CDR1 is DFQATT and CDR2 is SNEGSKA (reference sequence). CDR3 nucleotides: TGCAGTGCTAGAGTGAGGGACACCCACTTTAATGAGCAGTTCTTC. Amino acid sequence: CSARVRDTHFNEQFF.

The chain combines TRBV24-1 with TRBJ2-5; 10 positions match TRBD2. V dropped 0 bases and J dropped 5; count of bases not matched to a gene: 2. This CDR3 spans 15 amino acids. Germline values: CDR1 KGHDR, CDR2 SFDVKD. CDR3 residues: CATSDLTSGEETQYF. The CDR3, as DNA: TGTGCCACCAGTGATTTGACTAGCGGGGAGGAGACCCAGTACTTC.

The chain joins TRBV4-1 to TRBJ2-5; no firm D call. This CDR3 is built from 14 residues. The V gene lost 0 bases and the J gene lost 5 bases, with 10 bases spanning the gap. Germline V lookup: CDR1 MGHRA, CDR2 YSYEKL. The CDR3 spells CASSQDNRRETQYF. The CDR3 region has the DNA TGCGCCAGCAGCCAAGATAACAGAAGGGAGACCCAGTACTTC.

With respect to this clonotype: One end of the junction does not line up with germline, which may come from a read error. The chain links TRBV7-2 to TRBJ2-5; no clear D. Germline V CDR1 and CDR2: SGHTA, FQGNSA. The CDR3 runs to 11 residues. CDR3: CASSFEEAQYF. Written as DNA, the CDR3 is TGTGCCAGCAGCTTTGAAGAGGCCCAGTACTTC.

The chain recombines TRBV5-1 with TRBJ2-5, with TRBD1 matching 8 bases. The V segment lost 5 bases and the J segment 4 bases; nucleotides outside the gene matches: 4. There are 13 residues in the CDR3. The germline V gene encodes CDR1 SGHRS and CDR2 YFSETQ. This CDR3 reads CASRLTGGETQYF. DNA for the CDR3: TGCGCCAGCAGACTTACAGGGGGAGAGACCCAGTACTTC.

The gene calls are TRBV13 and TRBJ2-7; TRBD1 matches 9 bases. Germline CDR1 PRHDT, CDR2 FYEKMQ (reference sequence). After removal of 7 bases from V and 3 bases from J, the junction contained 10 bases not matched to a gene. CDR3 size: 15 residues. CDR3 residues: CASTSTGQGLYEQYF. The CDR3 DNA follows: TGTGCCAGCACCTCTACCGGACAGGGGCTCTACGAGCAGTACTTC.

This clonotype was detected a few times. J is TRBJ2-5 and V is TRBV5-1; D unresolved. The J call is uncertain, as TRBJ2-7 better fits the DNA end. The CDR3 has 13 amino acids. Germline CDR1 and CDR2: SGHRS and YFSETQ. The CDR3 spells CASSLEGTDEQYF. DNA of the CDR3: TGCGCCAGCAGCTTGGAGGGTACGGACGAGCAGTACTTC.